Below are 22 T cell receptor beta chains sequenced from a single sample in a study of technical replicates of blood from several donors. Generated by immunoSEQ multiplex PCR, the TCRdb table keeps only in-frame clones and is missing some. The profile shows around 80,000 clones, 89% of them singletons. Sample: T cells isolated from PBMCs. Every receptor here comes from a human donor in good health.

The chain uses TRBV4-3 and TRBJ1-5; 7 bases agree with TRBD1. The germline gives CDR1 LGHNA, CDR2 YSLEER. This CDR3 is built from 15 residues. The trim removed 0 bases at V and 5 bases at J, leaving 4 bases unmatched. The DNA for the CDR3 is TGCGCCAGCAGCCAAGAGAGGACAGGAGATCAGCCCCAGCATTTT. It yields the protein CASSQERTGDQPQHF.

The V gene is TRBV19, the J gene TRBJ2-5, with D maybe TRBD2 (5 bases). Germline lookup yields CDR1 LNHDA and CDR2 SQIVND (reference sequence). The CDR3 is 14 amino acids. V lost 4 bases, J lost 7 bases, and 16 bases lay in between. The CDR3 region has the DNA TGTGCCAGTAGTAAAGCGGTCCTAGAGGGGACCCAGTACTTC. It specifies CASSKAVLEGTQYF.

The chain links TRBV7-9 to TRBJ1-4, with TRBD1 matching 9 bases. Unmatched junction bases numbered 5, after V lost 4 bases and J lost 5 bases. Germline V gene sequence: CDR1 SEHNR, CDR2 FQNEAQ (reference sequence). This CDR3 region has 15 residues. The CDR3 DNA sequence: TGTGCCAGCAGCTCATACGGGACAGGGAATGAAAAACTGTTTTTT. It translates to CASSSYGTGNEKLFF.

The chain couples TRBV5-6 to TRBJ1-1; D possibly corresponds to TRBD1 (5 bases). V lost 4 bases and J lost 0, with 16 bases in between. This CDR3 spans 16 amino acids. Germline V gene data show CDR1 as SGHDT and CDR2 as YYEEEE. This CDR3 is CASSLPGHFMNTEAFF. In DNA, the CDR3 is TGTGCCAGCAGCCTGCCCGGACACTTCATGAACACTGAAGCTTTCTTT.

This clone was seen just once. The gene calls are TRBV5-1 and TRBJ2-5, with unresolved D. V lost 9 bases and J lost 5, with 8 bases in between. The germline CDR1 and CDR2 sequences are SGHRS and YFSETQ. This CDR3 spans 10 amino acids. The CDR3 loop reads CANSPETQYF. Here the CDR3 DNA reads TGCGCCAACTCTCCGGAGACCCAGTACTTC.

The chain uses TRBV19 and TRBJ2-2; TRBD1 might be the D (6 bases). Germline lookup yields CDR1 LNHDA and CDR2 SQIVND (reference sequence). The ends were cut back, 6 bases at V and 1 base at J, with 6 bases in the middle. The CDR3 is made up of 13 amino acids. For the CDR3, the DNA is TGTGCCAGTAGGACAGGGAACACCGGGGAGCTGTTTTTT. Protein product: CASRTGNTGELFF.

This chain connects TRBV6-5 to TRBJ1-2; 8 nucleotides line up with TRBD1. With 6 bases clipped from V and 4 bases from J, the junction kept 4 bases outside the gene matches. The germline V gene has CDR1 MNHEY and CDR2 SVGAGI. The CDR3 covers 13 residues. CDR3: CASSTGTGYGYTF. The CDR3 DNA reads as TGTGCCAGCAGCACCGGGACAGGCTATGGCTACACCTTC.

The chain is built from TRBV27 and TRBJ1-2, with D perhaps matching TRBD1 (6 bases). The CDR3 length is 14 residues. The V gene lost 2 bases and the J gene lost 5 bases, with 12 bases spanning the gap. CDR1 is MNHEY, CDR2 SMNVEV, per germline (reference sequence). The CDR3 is CASSLGRGLYGYTF. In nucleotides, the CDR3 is TGTGCCAGCAGTTTAGGCAGGGGCCTATATGGCTACACCTTC.

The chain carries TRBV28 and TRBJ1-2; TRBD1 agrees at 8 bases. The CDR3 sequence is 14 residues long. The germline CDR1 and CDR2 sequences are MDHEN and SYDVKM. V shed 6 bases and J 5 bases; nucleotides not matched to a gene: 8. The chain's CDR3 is CASRFPGGAYGYTF. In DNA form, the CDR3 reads TGTGCCAGCAGGTTCCCAGGGGGCGCATATGGCTACACCTTC.

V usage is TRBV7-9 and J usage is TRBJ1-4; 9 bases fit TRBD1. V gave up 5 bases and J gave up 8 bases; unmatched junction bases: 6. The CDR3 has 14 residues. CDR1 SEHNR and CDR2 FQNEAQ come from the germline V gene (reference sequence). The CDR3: CASSPDRGGEKLFF. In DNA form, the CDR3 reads TGTGCCAGCAGCCCGGACAGGGGTGGCGAAAAACTGTTTTTT.

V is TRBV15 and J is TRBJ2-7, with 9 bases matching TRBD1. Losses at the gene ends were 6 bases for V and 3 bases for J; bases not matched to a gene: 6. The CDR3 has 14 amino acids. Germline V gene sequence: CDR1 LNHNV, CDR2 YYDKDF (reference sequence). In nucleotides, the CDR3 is TGTGCCACCAGGGGGACAGGGACTTTCTACGAGCAGTACTTC. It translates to CATRGTGTFYEQYF.

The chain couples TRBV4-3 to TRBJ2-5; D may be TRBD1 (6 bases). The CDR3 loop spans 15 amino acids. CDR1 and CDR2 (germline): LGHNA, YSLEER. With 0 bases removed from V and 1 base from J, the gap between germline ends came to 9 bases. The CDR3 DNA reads TGCGCCAGCAGCCAAGACGTAGGGGGCCAAGAGACCCAGTACTTC. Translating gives CASSQDVGGQETQYF.

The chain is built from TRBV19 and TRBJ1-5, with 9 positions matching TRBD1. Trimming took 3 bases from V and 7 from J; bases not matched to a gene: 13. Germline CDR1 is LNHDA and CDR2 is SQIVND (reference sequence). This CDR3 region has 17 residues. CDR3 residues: CASSIPYGTGSRQPQHF. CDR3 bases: TGTGCCAGTAGTATTCCGTACGGGACAGGGTCCAGGCAGCCCCAGCATTTT. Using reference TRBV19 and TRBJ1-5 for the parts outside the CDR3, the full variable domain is DGGITQSPKYLFRKEGQNVTLSCEQNLNHDAMYWYRQDPGQGLRLIYYSQIVNDFQKGDIAEGYSVSREKKESFPLTVTSAQKNPTAFYLCASSIPYGTGSRQPQHFGDGTRLSIL.

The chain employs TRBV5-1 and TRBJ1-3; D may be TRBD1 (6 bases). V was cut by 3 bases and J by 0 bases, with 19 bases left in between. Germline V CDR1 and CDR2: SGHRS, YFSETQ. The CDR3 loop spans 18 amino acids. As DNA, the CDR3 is TGCGCCAGCAGCTCCGGAACAGGGTTTTATGACTCTGGAAACACCATATATTTT. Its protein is CASSSGTGFYDSGNTIYF.

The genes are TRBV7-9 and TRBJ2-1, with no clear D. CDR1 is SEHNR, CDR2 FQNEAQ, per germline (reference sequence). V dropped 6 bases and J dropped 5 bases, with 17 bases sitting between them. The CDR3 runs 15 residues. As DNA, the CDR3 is TGTGCCAGCAGTCCACCCCGGTTGGTGGACAATGAGCAGTTCTTC. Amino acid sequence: CASSPPRLVDNEQFF.

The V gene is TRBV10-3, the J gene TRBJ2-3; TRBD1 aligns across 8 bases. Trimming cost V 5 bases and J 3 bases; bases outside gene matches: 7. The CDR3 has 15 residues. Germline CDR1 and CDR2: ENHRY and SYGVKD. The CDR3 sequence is CAISPTRGQTDTQYF. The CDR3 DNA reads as TGTGCCATCAGTCCCACCAGGGGGCAAACAGATACGCAGTATTTT.

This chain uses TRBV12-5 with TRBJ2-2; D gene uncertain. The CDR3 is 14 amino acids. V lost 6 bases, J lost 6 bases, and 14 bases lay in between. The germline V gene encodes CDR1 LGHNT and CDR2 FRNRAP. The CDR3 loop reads CASGTGYVAGELFF. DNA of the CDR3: TGTGCTAGTGGAACCGGTTATGTCGCCGGGGAGCTGTTTTTT.

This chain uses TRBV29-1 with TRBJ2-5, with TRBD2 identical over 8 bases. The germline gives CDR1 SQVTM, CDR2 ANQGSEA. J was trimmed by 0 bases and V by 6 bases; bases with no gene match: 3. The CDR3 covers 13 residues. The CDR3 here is CSVSGSNQETQYF. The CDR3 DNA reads TGCAGCGTCAGCGGGAGTAACCAAGAGACCCAGTACTTC.

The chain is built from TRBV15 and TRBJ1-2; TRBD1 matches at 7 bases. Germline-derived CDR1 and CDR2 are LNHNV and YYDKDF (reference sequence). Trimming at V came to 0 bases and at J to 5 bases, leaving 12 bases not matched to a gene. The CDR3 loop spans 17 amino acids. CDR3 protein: CATSRDMWQGVRYGYTF. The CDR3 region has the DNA TGTGCCACCAGCAGAGATATGTGGCAGGGGGTTCGGTATGGCTACACCTTC.

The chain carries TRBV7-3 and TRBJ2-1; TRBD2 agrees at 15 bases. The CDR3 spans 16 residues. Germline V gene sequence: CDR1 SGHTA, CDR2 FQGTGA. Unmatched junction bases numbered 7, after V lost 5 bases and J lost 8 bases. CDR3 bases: TGTGCCAGCAGCCCCGGGACTAGCGGGAGGTGGTATGAGCAGTTCTTC. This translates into CASSPGTSGRWYEQFF.

The CDR3, as DNA: TGTGCCAGCAGCTACCCGAATAACAGGGGCGTTTACAATGAGCAGTTCTTC. Protein product: CASSYPNNRGVYNEQFF. The V and J genes are TRBV11-2 and TRBJ2-1; 7 nucleotides align to TRBD1. This CDR3 has 17 amino acids. Germline V gives CDR1 SGHAT, CDR2 FQNNGV. Losses at the gene ends were 4 bases for V and 4 bases for J; bases not matched to a gene: 13.

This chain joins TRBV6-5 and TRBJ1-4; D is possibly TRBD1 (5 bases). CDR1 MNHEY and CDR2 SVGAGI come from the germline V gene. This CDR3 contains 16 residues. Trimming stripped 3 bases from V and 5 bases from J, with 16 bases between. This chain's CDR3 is CASSYSRMWGNEKLFF. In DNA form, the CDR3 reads TGTGCCAGCAGTTATTCCCGGATGTGGGGCAATGAAAAACTGTTTTTT.